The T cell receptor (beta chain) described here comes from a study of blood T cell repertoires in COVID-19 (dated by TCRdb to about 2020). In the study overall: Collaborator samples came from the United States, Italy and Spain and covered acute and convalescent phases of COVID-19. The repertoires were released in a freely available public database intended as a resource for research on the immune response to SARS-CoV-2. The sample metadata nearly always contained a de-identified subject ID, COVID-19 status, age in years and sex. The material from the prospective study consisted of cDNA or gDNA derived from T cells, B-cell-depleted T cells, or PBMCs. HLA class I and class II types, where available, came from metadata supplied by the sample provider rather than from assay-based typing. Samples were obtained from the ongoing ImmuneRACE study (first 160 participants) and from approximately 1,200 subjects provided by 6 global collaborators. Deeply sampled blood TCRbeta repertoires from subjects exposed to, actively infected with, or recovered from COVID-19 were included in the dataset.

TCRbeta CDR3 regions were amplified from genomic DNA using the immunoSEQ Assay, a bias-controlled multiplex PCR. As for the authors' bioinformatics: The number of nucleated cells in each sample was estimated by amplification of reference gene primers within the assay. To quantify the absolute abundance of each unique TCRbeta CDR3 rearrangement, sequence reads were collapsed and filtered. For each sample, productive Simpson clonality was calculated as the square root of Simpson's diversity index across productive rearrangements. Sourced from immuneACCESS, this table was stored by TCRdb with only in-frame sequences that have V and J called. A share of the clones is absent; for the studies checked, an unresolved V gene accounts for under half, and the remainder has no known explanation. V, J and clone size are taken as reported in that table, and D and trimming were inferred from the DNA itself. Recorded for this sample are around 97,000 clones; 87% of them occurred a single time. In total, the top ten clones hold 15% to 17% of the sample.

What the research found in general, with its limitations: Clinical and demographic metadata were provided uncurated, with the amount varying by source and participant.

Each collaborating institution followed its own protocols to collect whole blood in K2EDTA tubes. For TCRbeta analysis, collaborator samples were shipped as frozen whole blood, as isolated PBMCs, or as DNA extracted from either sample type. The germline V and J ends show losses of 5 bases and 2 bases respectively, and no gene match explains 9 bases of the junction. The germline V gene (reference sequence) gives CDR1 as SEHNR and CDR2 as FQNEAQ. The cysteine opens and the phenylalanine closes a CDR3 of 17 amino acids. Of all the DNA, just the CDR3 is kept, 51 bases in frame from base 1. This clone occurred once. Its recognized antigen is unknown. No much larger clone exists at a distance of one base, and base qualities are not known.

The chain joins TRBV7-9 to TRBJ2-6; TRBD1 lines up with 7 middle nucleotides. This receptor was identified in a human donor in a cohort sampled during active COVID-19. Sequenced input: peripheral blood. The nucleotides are TGTGCCAGCAGCCGGACAGGCATACGAGCTGGGGCCAACGTCCTGACTTTC. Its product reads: CASSRTGIRAGANVLTF.